One sample yielded the 23 T cell receptor beta chains listed below, sequenced in a study of T cells in Graves' hyperthyroidism and ophthalmopathy. Amplification yielded TCR beta CDR3 regions, with RNA transcripts as the source. RT-PCR in the first round (using the HTBI primer set) targeted the TCR CDR3. Each CDR3 protein is one row after TCRdb ran MiXCR on the multiplex PCR reads. This table has some 740,000 distinct CDR3 sequences, about 14% appearing once. The specimen sequenced was blood. The receptors were sampled from a woman between 18 and 30 years old with Graves' hyperthyroidism.

This clonotype was counted many times. V and J are TRBV27 and TRBJ1-2; D call uncertain. The CDR3 runs 14 residues. CDR1 is MNHEY, CDR2 SMNVEV, per germline (reference sequence). Trimming shortened V by 6 bases and J by 0 bases, and 11 bases separated the two germline ends. The CDR3 DNA reads TGTGCCAGCAGCCCCGGGAGCCCTAACTATGGCTACACCTTC. This codes for CASSPGSPNYGYTF.

This clonotype has a handful of counts. Given a much more abundant clone one base away, this may be a read error. The chain employs TRBV28 and TRBJ2-1; D may match TRBD1 or TRBD2 (5 bases each). Per germline, CDR1 MDHEN and CDR2 SYDVKM. Trimming took off 8 bases at V and 6 bases at J, with 17 bases between the two ends. This CDR3 spans 14 amino acids. The CDR3 loop reads CASSEERDSNEQFF. The CDR3 bases are TGTGCCAGCTCGGAGGAGCGAGACAGCAATGAGCAGTTCTTC.

This sequence joins TRBV12-3 or TRBV12-4 and TRBJ2-5; D not resolved. The CDR3 extends over 12 amino acids. V was shortened by 9 bases and J by 2 bases, with 10 bases between the two germline ends. CDR3 bases: TGTGCCAGTCAGGATACACAAGAGACCCAGTACTTC. As protein: CASQDTQETQYF.

This clonotype came up a few times. J is TRBJ1-5 and V is TRBV6-2 or TRBV6-3; D perhaps matches TRBD1 (6 bases). This CDR3 has 17 amino acids. The germline CDR1 and CDR2 sequences are MNHEY and SVGEGT. V dropped 5 bases and J dropped 3 bases, with 20 bases sitting between them. The CDR3 sequence is CASSPRTAKKSNQPQHF. DNA for the CDR3: TGTGCCAGCAGTCCCCGGACAGCCAAGAAGTCCAATCAGCCCCAGCATTTT.

This clonotype has more than one count but fewer than ten. The chain couples TRBV20-1 to TRBJ2-1; 11 positions match TRBD2. CDR3 length: 15 residues. V lost 2 bases and J lost 4; bases outside the gene matches: 4. Germline V gene data show CDR1 as DFQATT and CDR2 as SNEGSKA (reference sequence). This chain's CDR3 is CSARSGTSGYNEQFF. The CDR3, as DNA: TGCAGTGCTAGAAGTGGGACTAGCGGTTACAATGAGCAGTTCTTC.

This clonotype was picked up many times. The genes are TRBV12-3 or TRBV12-4 and TRBJ2-1; 9 bases agree with TRBD2. This CDR3 is 15 amino acids long. The V segment lost 3 bases and the J segment 6 bases; nucleotides outside the gene matches: 6. For the CDR3, the DNA is TGTGCCAGCAGTTTCGGGGTAGCGGGAGTCAATGAGCAGTTCTTC. It codes for CASSFGVAGVNEQFF.

This clonotype has just a few counts. The chain employs TRBV7-9 and TRBJ2-1; 10 nucleotides agree with TRBD1. Germline CDR1 and CDR2: SEHNR and FQNEAQ (reference sequence). The CDR3 contains 17 residues. Losses at the gene ends were 4 bases for V and 4 bases for J; bases not matched to a gene: 10. The CDR3 sequence: CASSSQPRQGAYNEQFF. The CDR3 DNA is TGTGCCAGCAGCTCCCAACCCCGACAGGGGGCGTACAATGAGCAGTTCTTC.

This clonotype has only a few counts. This chain links TRBV3-1 with TRBJ2-3; TRBD1 might be the D (7 bases). Trimming pared 2 bases from V and 2 bases from J, leaving 17 bases between. The CDR3 spans 17 residues. Germline assignment: CDR1 LGHDT and CDR2 YNNKEL (reference sequence). The CDR3 loop reads CASSQWGGQEDTDTQYF. In nucleotides, the CDR3 is TGTGCCAGCAGCCAATGGGGAGGACAGGAGGACACAGATACGCAGTATTTT.

The chain combines TRBV19 with TRBJ2-2; 8 bases line up with TRBD2. Trimming at V came to 6 bases and at J to 1 base, leaving 7 bases not matched to a gene. Germline V lookup: CDR1 LNHDA, CDR2 SQIVND (reference sequence). This CDR3 is built from 16 residues. CDR3 nucleotides: TGTGCCAGTAGAAAATACGCGGGGGGGAACACCGGGGAGCTGTTTTTT. Its translation is CASRKYAGGNTGELFF.

In this sample, this clonotype turned up a few times. The chain has TRBV2 and TRBJ1-1; no firm D call. Trimming cost V 7 bases and J 0 bases, with 12 bases left between them. The germline V gene encodes CDR1 SNHLY and CDR2 FYNNEI. The CDR3 runs 14 residues. The CDR3 DNA sequence: TGTGCCAGCAAACCTTACGGGATGAACACTGAAGCTTTCTTT. Residues: CASKPYGMNTEAFF.

V gene TRBV20-1 combines with J gene TRBJ1-3, with D unclear. The CDR3 length is 17 residues. V lost 0 bases to trimming and J lost 0 bases, with 15 bases between them. The germline V gene has CDR1 DFQATT and CDR2 SNEGSKA (reference sequence). In DNA, the CDR3 is TGCAGTGCTAGAGACGGGAATAGGGCCTCCTCTGGAAACACCATATATTTT. It encodes CSARDGNRASSGNTIYF.

This clonotype appeared a few times. This sequence may be a read error, since a much larger clone differs from it by one base. V gene TRBV2 combines with J gene TRBJ2-7, with D possibly being TRBD1 (6 bases). From germline, CDR1 is SNHLY and CDR2 FYNNEI. The CDR3 totals 15 residues. The CDR3 DNA reads as TGTGCCAGCAGTTTGACCGGGACATCATCCTACGAGCAGCACTTC. Its translation is CASSLTGTSSYEQHF.

The J gene is TRBJ1-1, the V gene TRBV7-3, with 11 bases lining up with TRBD1. This CDR3 contains 14 residues. Germline lookup yields CDR1 SGHTA and CDR2 FQGTGA. V trimming: 5 bases; J trimming: 5 bases; junction bases outside the gene matches: 4. The CDR3 DNA reads as TGTGCCAGCAGCGCCGGACAGGGGGCGACTGAAGCTTTCTTT. As protein: CASSAGQGATEAFF.

This clonotype was observed a handful of times. This sequence joins TRBV4-3 and TRBJ2-1; 7 nucleotides line up with TRBD2. CDR3 size: 17 residues. Germline lookup yields CDR1 LGHNA and CDR2 YSLEER. J lost 6 bases, V lost 0 bases, and 11 bases had no gene match. CDR3 coding DNA: TGCGCCAGCAGCCAAGATATTTTACGGGAGGTGGTCAATGAGCAGTTCTTC. Protein product: CASSQDILREVVNEQFF.

This chain links TRBV27 with TRBJ2-1, with unresolved D. The germline V and J ends were trimmed by 0 bases and 10 bases, with 7 bases remaining between them. Germline V CDR1 and CDR2: MNHEY, SMNVEV (reference sequence). CDR3 length: 12 residues. The DNA of the CDR3 is TGTGCCAGCAGTTTATCCTTGCGGGAGCAGTTCTTC. Its translation: CASSLSLREQFF.

This clonotype appeared many times. The J gene is TRBJ2-1, the V gene TRBV11-2; D is unclear. The CDR3 runs 14 residues. Trimming shortened V by 0 bases and J by 10 bases, and 13 bases separated the two germline ends. Per germline, CDR1 SGHAT and CDR2 FQNNGV. CDR3 sequence: CASSLDIGSREQFF. CDR3 DNA: TGTGCCAGCAGCTTAGATATCGGGTCACGGGAGCAGTTCTTC. The whole variable domain, filled in from reference TRBV11-2 and TRBJ2-1, reads EAGVAQSPRYKIIEKRQSVAFWCNPISGHATLYWYQQILGQGPKLLIQFQNNGVVDDSQLPKDRFSAERLKGVDSTLKIQPAKLEDSAVYLCASSLDIGSREQFFGPGTRLTVL.

This clonotype was observed a few times. The chain uses TRBV19 and TRBJ2-1; TRBD2 might be the D (5 bases). There are 16 residues in the CDR3. Per germline, CDR1 LNHDA and CDR2 SQIVND (reference sequence). The ends were cut back, 3 bases at V and 5 bases at J, with 17 bases in the middle. The CDR3 protein is CASSIGVAGNNNEQFF. The CDR3 region has the DNA TGTGCCAGTAGTATTGGGGTGGCGGGCAATAACAATGAGCAGTTCTTC.

CDR3 residues: CASSQAGQGSYEQYF. Written as DNA, the CDR3 is TGTGCCAGCAGCCAGGCGGGACAGGGGTCCTACGAGCAGTACTTC. This rearrangement joins TRBV6-1 to TRBJ2-7, with 10 bases identical to TRBD1. J gave up 1 base and V 6 bases, and 6 bases lay outside the gene matches. CDR3 length: 15 residues. The germline CDR1 and CDR2 sequences are MNHNS and SASEGT.

This clonotype has a handful of counts. The chain is built from TRBV29-1 and TRBJ1-1, with 9 positions matching TRBD1. CDR1 is SQVTM, CDR2 ANQGSEA, per germline. J gave up 4 bases and V 7 bases, and 4 bases lay outside the gene matches. This CDR3 contains 12 residues. For the CDR3, the DNA is TGCAGCGCGGGACAGGGTGGCACTGAAGCTTTCTTT. Its translation is CSAGQGGTEAFF.

This clonotype has a count of ten or more. The limits of the CDR3 on the DNA are not certain, so only TCRdb's listed CDR3 is given. The rearrangement joins TRBV28 to TRBJ2-1; the D segment call TRBD2 is taken from the table without a DNA check. Germline V gene lookup returns CDR1 MDHEN and CDR2 SYDVKM. The CDR3 spans 15 residues, counting both ends. The CDR3 sequence: CASSSSREAYNEQFF.

This clonotype was seen many times. V is TRBV12-3 or TRBV12-4 and J is TRBJ2-7, with 8 nucleotides matching TRBD1. V gave up 4 bases and J gave up 2 bases; unmatched junction bases: 7. This CDR3 spans 15 amino acids. The CDR3 protein is CASSWKTGVTYEQYF. The CDR3 nucleotides are TGTGCCAGCAGTTGGAAGACAGGGGTAACCTACGAGCAGTACTTC.

This clonotype appeared many times. The chain combines TRBV3-1 with TRBJ2-7; possible D gene TRBD2, 5 bases. CDR1 is LGHDT, CDR2 YNNKEL, per germline (reference sequence). The CDR3 has 18 amino acids. Trimming took off 4 bases at V and 6 bases at J, with 28 bases between the two ends. CDR3 amino acids: CASSPVSSRREGAGEQYF. CDR3 nucleotide sequence: TGTGCCAGCAGCCCCGTGTCATCCCGCCGAGAGGGAGCAGGCGAGCAGTACTTC.

This chain connects TRBV2 to TRBJ1-1; D not certain. Germline values: CDR1 SNHLY, CDR2 FYNNEI. The CDR3 runs to 13 residues. V shed 6 bases and J shed 1 base, with 9 bases lying between them. CDR3 sequence reads: CASRPEWNTEAFF. Written as DNA, the CDR3 is TGTGCCAGCAGGCCGGAGTGGAACACTGAAGCTTTCTTT.